This TCR beta chain was profiled in a study of tumor and adjacent non-tumor tissue in lung cancer. From germline, CDR1 is MNHNY and CDR2 SVGAGI (reference sequence). CDR3 length: 15 amino acids. To note about this clonotype: The junction shows a germline mismatch at one end, possibly a read error.

A modified ARM-PCR protocol with three rounds of nested PCR amplified TCRbeta. Each CDR3 protein is one row after TCRdb ran MiXCR on the multiplex PCR reads. The data hold about 80,000 distinct CDR3 sequences, with approximately 81% observed a single time. The template was RNA from unsorted bulk tissue. Distant lung tissue was collected more than 3 cm away from the tumor edge. The sample consisted of distant non-tumor lung tissue. This TCR was recovered from a man between 60 and 70 years old with non-small cell lung cancer. The genes are TRBV6-6 and TRBJ1-6; TRBD1 is a possible D gene (6 bases). CDR3 protein: CASCYSLQGSSPLHF. The CDR3 coding sequence is TGTGCCAGCTGTTACTCGCTACAGGGTAGTTCACCCCTCCACTTT.